This T cell receptor beta chain was documented in a study of blood T cells in healthy people across ages. Then a second PCR, running about 6 to 11 cycles, was carried out with a sample-barcoded 5' primer and a J-beta primer mix. The authors tagged each cDNA molecule using a template-switch adaptor with 12 random nucleotides. TCRdb analysed the 5' RACE reads with MiXCR anew, one entry per CDR3 protein. The table lists 800,000 to 950,000 distinct CDR3 sequences, 25% to 35% of them singletons. The sample was also reused in another study, on T cells of mothers and their children.

This TCR was recovered from a woman aged 40 to 49 in good health. Sequencing was carried out using blood.

The CDR3: CASSQDSVGTGNNEQFF. CDR3 in DNA: TGTGCCAGCAGCCAAGATAGTGTAGGGACAGGGAACAATGAGCAGTTCTTC. The rearrangement links TRBV3-1 to TRBJ2-1; 9 bases map to TRBD1. Trimming cost V 0 bases and J 5 bases; bases outside gene matches: 8. CDR1 and CDR2 (germline): LGHDT, YNNKEL (reference sequence). The CDR3 totals 17 residues.